This TCR beta chain was recovered during a study of human T cells and chemical hapten exposure. Across the whole study: Weekly diphenylcyclopropenone doses were given to patients' scalps across the roughly 22-week study. DPC 0.01% went on the upper back by patch test, with reading at 6 days.

Unique molecular identifiers were affixed to discrete cDNA molecules within the library. Using its own MiXCR run on the RACE reads, TCRdb lists one record per CDR3 protein. The table includes 150,000 to 200,000 distinct CDR3 sequences, around 30% detected once. The sample holds a few counts of this clonotype. One end of the junction fails to match germline, which may point to a read error. This CDR3 is built from 13 residues. CDR1 is MDHEN, CDR2 SYDVKM, per germline. The time point was: pre-sensitization, week 0. The treatment was: therapeutic diphenylcyclopropenone sensitization with weekly scalp DPC.

Sequenced material: whole blood, taken in connection with sensitization to the hapten diphenylcyclopropenone (DPC). V usage is TRBV28 and J usage is TRBJ2-7, with 13 positions matching TRBD2. The source is a woman aged 25 to 39 with alopecia areata. Some clones in this sample may be carry-over from other donors' samples. The CDR3 DNA follows: TGTGCCAGCAGTTTAATCGGGACTAGCGGGAAAAACTTC. It is translated as CASSLIGTSGKNF. The full variable domain, with the rest looked up from reference TRBV28 and TRBJ2-7, is DVKVTQSSRYLVKRTGEKVFLECVQDMDHENMFWYRQDPGLGLRLIYFSYDVKMKEKGDIPEGYSVSREKKERFSLILESASTNQTSMYLCASSLIGTSGKNFGPGTRLTVT.